The rows below give T cell receptor beta chains drawn from one sample of a study of control samples from healthy donors and cancer patients. Clones were read by immunoSEQ multiplex PCR, and TCRdb kept only the in-frame ones, dropping some. The sample has 200,000 to 250,000 clones; just under 95% are singletons. What was sequenced was blood. The receptors come from a man between 45 and 60 years old in good health. Both conserved end residues are part of each CDR3. The order of the fields is J gene, V gene, D gene, clone size, CDR3 protein, CDR3 DNA. D genes are given only for firm matches. Expanded clones get a size class; other rows say once, few or many, or leave the size out.

>TRBJ2-6|TRBV28|.|.
CASSFFGQVTSGANVLTF
TGTGCCAGCAGTTTTTTTGGGCAGGTAACCTCTGGGGCCAACGTCCTGACTTTC
>TRBJ1-1|TRBV7-8|.|.
CASSLEARMNTEAFF
TGTGCCAGCAGCTTAGAGGCTCGGATGAACACTGAAGCTTTCTTT
>TRBJ1-3|TRBV7-9|.|.
CASSPSLPGTSGNTIYF
TGTGCCAGCAGCCCCTCCCTCCCGGGGACCTCTGGAAACACCATATATTTT
>TRBJ1-1|TRBV5-4|TRBD1|.
CASSSGTGNTEAFF
TGTGCCAGCAGCTCCGGGACAGGGAACACTGAAGCTTTCTTT
>TRBJ1-2|TRBV7-6|TRBD1|once
CASSSTGGEVYGYTF
TGTGCCAGCAGCTCCACAGGGGGTGAGGTATATGGCTACACCTTC
>TRBJ1-6|TRBV7-9|.|.
CASSLGQVGSPLHF
TGTGCCAGCAGCTTAGGGCAGGTGGGGTCACCCCTCCACTTT
>TRBJ1-2|TRBV5-1|TRBD1|few
CASSAGQGEGYTF
TGCGCCAGCAGCGCAGGACAGGGGGAGGGCTACACCTTC
>TRBJ1-1|TRBV5-1|.|.
CASSPEPTAPEAFF
TGCGCCAGCAGCCCAGAGCCGACAGCTCCTGAAGCTTTCTTT
>TRBJ1-1|TRBV29-1|TRBD1|.
CSVERDRAYTEAFF
TGCAGCGTTGAAAGGGACAGGGCTTACACTGAAGCTTTCTTT
>TRBJ2-1|TRBV3-1/TRBV3-2|.|.
CASSQVGLEQFF
TGTGCCAGCAGCCAAGTCGGCCTCGAGCAGTTCTTC
>TRBJ2-1|TRBV19|TRBD2|.
CASSNSGGSYNEQFF
TGTGCCAGTAGTAATAGCGGGGGCTCCTACAATGAGCAGTTCTTC
>TRBJ2-2|TRBV5-1|.|once
CASSLGGPPSGELFF
TGCGCCAGCAGCTTGGGGGGACCGCCCTCCGGGGAGCTGTTTTTT
>TRBJ2-3|TRBV19|TRBD2|.
CASSMESRGLGDTQYF
TGTGCCAGTAGTATGGAGTCGCGGGGGTTGGGAGATACGCAGTATTTT
>TRBJ2-3|TRBV18|.|.
CASSPARLPDTQYF
TGTGCCAGCTCACCAGCGAGGCTGCCGGATACGCAGTATTTT